This is a list of T cell receptor beta chains from one sample in a study of blood T cell repertoires in COVID-19. Only in-frame clones appear in the TCRdb table, and some are missing; sequencing was by immunoSEQ multiplex PCR. Of 54,000 or so clones listed, around 83% were seen once; the top ten hold about 1.8%. Sequencing was carried out using peripheral blood. These TCRs come from a woman in her fifties or sixties with acute or convalescent COVID-19. CDR3s include the opening cysteine and the closing phenylalanine or tryptophan. A D gene is named only where the DNA matches it firmly. Size values are once, few and many counts, or a class for expanded clones, and some rows have none.

D	V	size	J	DNA	CDR3
-	TRBV14	medium-sized	TRBJ2-2	TGTGCCAGCAGCCCGCTGTCTGGAGGAGGCACCGGGGAGCTGTTTTTT	CASSPLSGGGTGELFF
-	TRBV2	-	TRBJ2-1	TGTGCCAGCAGTGCAGAACAGACAGTGGTTGAGCAGTTCTTC	CASSAEQTVVEQFF
-	TRBV4-2	-	TRBJ1-2	TGTGCCAGCAGCCTAGCCCCGACAGACTATGGCTACACCTTC	CASSLAPTDYGYTF
-	TRBV28	-	TRBJ1-5	TGTGCCAGCACCCTCACCACGGGATTCTATCAGCCCCAGCATTTT	CASTLTTGFYQPQHF
-	TRBV6-1	-	TRBJ1-4	TGTGCCAGCAGACGTTCTTCGCTAAATAATGAAAAACTGTTTTTT	CASRRSSLNNEKLFF
-	TRBV5-1	-	TRBJ1-2	TGCGCCAGCAGCTCTCAGAACAGAAACTATGGCTACACCTTC	CASSSQNRNYGYTF
-	TRBV29-1	-	TRBJ2-5	TGCAGCGTTGTTCCGTACCAAGAGACCCAGTACTTC	CSVVPYQETQYF
-	TRBV7-9	few	TRBJ2-2	TGTGCCAGCAGCTTAACCAGGCTTACCGGGGAGCTGTTTTTT	CASSLTRLTGELFF
-	TRBV5-1	once	TRBJ1-1	TGCGCCAGCAGCTTGGCAGGGGCGCTGGCCACTGAAGCTTTCTTT	CASSLAGALATEAFF
-	TRBV28	-	TRBJ1-2	TGTGCCAGCAGTTTATTATCATGGGGGGGGAATAGGCAGAGCTATGGCTACACCTTC	CASSLLSWGGNRQSYGYTF
-	TRBV28	-	TRBJ1-2	TGTGCCAGCAGTTTTTTGGAGTATGGCTACACCTTC	CASSFLEYGYTF
-	TRBV7-9	few	TRBJ1-2	TGTGCCAGCAGCTTAGCGGATGGGGGGGCGAGTGGCTACACCTTC	CASSLADGGASGYTF
TRBD1	TRBV20-1	-	TRBJ2-7	TGCAGTGCTAGTGGTATTAGAAGACAGGGTAGCGAGCAGTACTTC	CSASGIRRQGSEQYF
TRBD2	TRBV11-2	-	TRBJ2-5	TGTGCCAGCAGCTCCGGGACTAGCGAGACCCAGTACTTC	CASSSGTSETQYF
-	TRBV6-2/TRBV6-3	-	TRBJ2-7	TGTGCCAGCAGTTACCGCGGCTACGAGCAGTACTTC	CASSYRGYEQYF
-	TRBV6-2/TRBV6-3	-	TRBJ2-1	TGTGCCAGCAGTTACGGGCAGGCCCCCAATGAGCAGTTCTTC	CASSYGQAPNEQFF
TRBD1	TRBV4-1	few	TRBJ1-1	TGCGCCAGCAGCCACAACATAGCACAGGGGGCTGCTGAAGCTTTCTTT	CASSHNIAQGAAEAFF
TRBD1	TRBV6-5	few	TRBJ1-2	TGTGCCAGCAGTTACTCGATGGGACAGGGACTCCCTGGCTACACCTTC	CASSYSMGQGLPGYTF
-	TRBV9	-	TRBJ1-6	TGTGCCAGCAGCGTAGATCAGCCAGGGCTGAGCTCCTATAATTCACCCCTCCACTTT	CASSVDQPGLSSYNSPLHF
-	TRBV12-3/TRBV12-4	-	TRBJ1-1	TGTGCCAGCAGTTTTGAAACAGGGCGTCGGGCTTTCTTT	CASSFETGRRAFF
-	TRBV2	-	TRBJ1-6	TGTGCCAGCAGGGACCCCCGACAGGACAATAATTCACCCCTCCACTTT	CASRDPRQDNNSPLHF
-	TRBV6-5	-	TRBJ1-6	TGTGCCAGCAGTTACTCGAGGCCCTATGAAAATTCACCCCTCCACTTT	CASSYSRPYENSPLHF
-	TRBV7-2	-	TRBJ2-3	TGTGCCAGCAGCTCCCGCTGGGGGGGCACAGATACGCAGTATTTT	CASSSRWGGTDTQYF
TRBD2	TRBV5-4	-	TRBJ2-1	TGTGCCAGCAGCTTGGAACTAGCGGTGGGCTACAATGAGCAGTTCTTC	CASSLELAVGYNEQFF
-	TRBV12-3/TRBV12-4	few	TRBJ1-1	TGTGCCAGCAGTTTGGCGGGGGGCACTGAAGCTTTCTTT	CASSLAGGTEAFF
-	TRBV23-1	-	TRBJ2-2	TGCGCCAGCAGTCAAGGCCAGGGGAACACCGGGGAGCTGTTTTTT	CASSQGQGNTGELFF
-	TRBV10-1	-	TRBJ1-5	TGCGCCAGCAGTGAGGGCAGGGGCGGCAATCAGCCCCAGCATTTT	CASSEGRGGNQPQHF
TRBD2	TRBV3-1/TRBV3-2	few	TRBJ2-3	TGTGCCAGCAGCCAAGGCGGGGGTGGCGATACGCAGTATTTT	CASSQGGGGDTQYF
TRBD2	TRBV9	-	TRBJ2-1	TGTGCCAGCAGCTCCAAGACTAGCGGGGGCCTTATTTTTGACAATGAGCAGTTCTTC	CASSSKTSGGLIFDNEQFF
TRBD1	TRBV2	few	TRBJ2-7	TGTGCCAGCAGTATTGGACAGGGAACCACCTACGAGCAGTACTTC	CASSIGQGTTYEQYF
-	TRBV4-2	-	TRBJ1-4	TGTGCCAGCAGCCAAGTGGGCCCGGACAGTAAGGAAAAACTGTTTTTT	CASSQVGPDSKEKLFF
TRBD2	TRBV5-4	-	TRBJ2-7	TGTGCCAGCAGCTTGGGCCTAGGGACTAGCGGGGGATCCTACGAGCAGTACTTC	CASSLGLGTSGGSYEQYF
-	TRBV28	-	TRBJ1-6	TGTGCCAGCAACCGGGGTACCTGGGCCCTCCACTTT	CASNRGTWALHF
TRBD1	TRBV5-1	-	TRBJ2-7	TGCGCCAGCAGCTTGGAAGGACAGGCCCCCGAGCAGTACTTC	CASSLEGQAPEQYF
TRBD1	TRBV6-5	-	TRBJ1-4	TGTGCCAGCAGATACGGGACAGGGGGGAATGAAAAACTGTTTTTT	CASRYGTGGNEKLFF
-	TRBV6-1	once	TRBJ1-1	TGTGCCAGCGCAAAAGAGGTCCCTGAAGCTTTCTTT	CASAKEVPEAFF
TRBD2	TRBV6-5	-	TRBJ2-1	TGTGCCAGCAGTTCGGGACTAGCGGGAGGAAACAATGAGCAGTTCTTC	CASSSGLAGGNNEQFF